Sequencing of this T cell receptor (beta chain) was carried out in a study of T cell responses to AZD1222 COVID-19 vaccine. The protocol was immunoSEQ multiplex PCR, while the TCRdb copy is restricted to in-frame clones and leaves out a portion. Among approximately 150,000 clones listed, around 90% were seen once. Second doses were pooled across both intervals (about 4 or about 12 weeks). Trimming removed 4 bases from V and 0 bases from J; junction bases left unmatched: 3. The V gene's germline CDR1 is MNHEY and CDR2 SVGAGI. The length of the CDR3 is 14 residues. Note on this clone: Its antigen is currently unknown.

Study-wide findings and caveats: Clonal diversity was possibly underestimated, and the donors were mostly white British, with more females. Among those given AZD1222, only 5 to 7 were seropositive at baseline. Samples come after the peak T cell response, not at day 14.

The chain joins TRBV6-5 to TRBJ2-7, with TRBD1 matching 7 bases. This sample comprised peripheral blood, obtained 28 days after the second AZD1222 dose. The origin of this receptor is an adult who received the AZD1222 COVID-19 vaccine. The CDR3 loop reads CASSSYRGSYEQYF. The CDR3 region has the DNA TGTGCCAGCAGTTCGTACAGGGGCTCCTACGAGCAGTACTTC.